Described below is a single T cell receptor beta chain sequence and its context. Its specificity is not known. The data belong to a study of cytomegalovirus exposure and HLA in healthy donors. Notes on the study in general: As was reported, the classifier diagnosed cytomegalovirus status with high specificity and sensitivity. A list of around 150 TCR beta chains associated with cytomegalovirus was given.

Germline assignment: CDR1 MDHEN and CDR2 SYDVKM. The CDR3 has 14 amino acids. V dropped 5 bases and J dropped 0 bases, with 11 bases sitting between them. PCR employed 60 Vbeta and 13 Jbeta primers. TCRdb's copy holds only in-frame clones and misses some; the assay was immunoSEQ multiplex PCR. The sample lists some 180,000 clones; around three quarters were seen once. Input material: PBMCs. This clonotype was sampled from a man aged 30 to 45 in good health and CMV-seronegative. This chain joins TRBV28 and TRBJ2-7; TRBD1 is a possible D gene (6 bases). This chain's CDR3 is CASSPQGTSYEQYF. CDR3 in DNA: TGTGCCAGCAGTCCCCAGGGGACCTCCTACGAGCAGTACTTC.